The entry below gives a single TCR beta chain sequence along with its context. Generated by immunoSEQ multiplex PCR, the TCRdb table keeps only in-frame clones and is missing some. The table lists roughly 300,000 clones, about 85% of them singletons. Treatment: around 19 received Ad26.COV2.S at low or high dose, single or two shots; 5 received placebo; per-sample allocation not given. The samples date from day 63 after the first vaccine or placebo injection. This record comes from a study of Ad26.COV2.S vaccination and SARS-CoV-2 variants. The CDR3 length is 20 residues. The J segment lost 1 base and the V segment lost 4 bases, leaving 14 bases of the junction unmatched. Germline assignment: CDR1 LGHNA and CDR2 YSLEER.

This TCR derives from a person between 18 and 60 years old who received the Ad26.COV2.S COVID-19 vaccine or a placebo. The chain joins TRBV4-3 to TRBJ2-1, with 12 bases aligning to TRBD2. The source was peripheral blood, collected in a trial of Ad26.COV2.S vaccine versus placebo. CDR3 bases: TGCGCCAGCAGCCGATCACGACTAGCGGGGGCCCTACTTTCCTACAATGAGCAGTTCTTC. Translated, it gives CASSRSRLAGALLSYNEQFF.